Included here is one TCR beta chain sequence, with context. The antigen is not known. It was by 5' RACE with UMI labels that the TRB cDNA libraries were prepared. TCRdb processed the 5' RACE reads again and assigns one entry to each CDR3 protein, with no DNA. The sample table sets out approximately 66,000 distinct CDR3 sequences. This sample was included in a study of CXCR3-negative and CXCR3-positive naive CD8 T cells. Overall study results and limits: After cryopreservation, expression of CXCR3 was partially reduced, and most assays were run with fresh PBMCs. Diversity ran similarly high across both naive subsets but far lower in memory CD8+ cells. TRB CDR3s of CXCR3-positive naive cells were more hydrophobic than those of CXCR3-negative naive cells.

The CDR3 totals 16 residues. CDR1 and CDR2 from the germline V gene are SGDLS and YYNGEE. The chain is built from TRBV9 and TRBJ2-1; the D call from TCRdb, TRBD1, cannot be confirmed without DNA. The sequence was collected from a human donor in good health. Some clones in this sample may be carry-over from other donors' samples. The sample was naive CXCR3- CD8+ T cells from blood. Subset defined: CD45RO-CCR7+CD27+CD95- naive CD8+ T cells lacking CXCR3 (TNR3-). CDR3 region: CASSVRWRGPYNEQFF.